The next 6 T cell receptor beta chains were all read from a single sample in a study of T cells in Graves' hyperthyroidism and ophthalmopathy. TCR beta CDR3 sequences were amplified from RNA transcripts. An initial round of RT-PCR targeting the TCR CDR3 relied on the HTBI primer set. TCRdb fed the multiplex PCR reads into MiXCR, producing one record per CDR3 protein. The profile shows approximately 400,000 distinct CDR3 sequences, 15% to 19% of them singletons. Input material: blood. The source of these receptors is a woman aged 18-30 years with Graves' hyperthyroidism.

This clonotype was detected many times. The V and J genes are TRBV5-1 and TRBJ2-3; possible D gene TRBD2, 5 bases. Germline CDR1 SGHRS, CDR2 YFSETQ. V lost 4 bases and J lost 0, with 12 bases in between. The CDR3 has 15 amino acids. Here the CDR3 DNA reads TGCGCCAGCAGCAACGGGGTCGGAAGCACAGATACGCAGTATTTT. Encoded protein: CASSNGVGSTDTQYF. Using reference TRBV5-1 and TRBJ2-3 for the parts outside the CDR3, the full variable domain is KAGVTQTPRYLIKTRGQQVTLSCSPISGHRSVSWYQQTPGQGLQFLFEYFSETQRNKGNFPGRFSGRQFSNSRSEMNVSTLELGDSALYLCASSNGVGSTDTQYFGPGTRLTVL.

The chain is built from TRBV6-1 and TRBJ2-1; D possibly matches TRBD1 or TRBD2 (5 bases each). The CDR3 spans 14 residues. CDR1 and CDR2 (germline): MNHNS, SASEGT. With 5 bases removed from V and 10 bases from J, the gap between germline ends came to 18 bases. The CDR3 coding sequence is TGTGCCAGCAGTATTCGCGCAGGGAGTTGGGAGCAGTTCTTC. It codes for CASSIRAGSWEQFF.

This clonotype was counted only a few times. The chain carries TRBV29-1 and TRBJ1-2; TRBD1 is a possible D gene (5 bases). The germline V gene encodes CDR1 SQVTM and CDR2 ANQGSEA. V lost 8 bases and J 8 bases, leaving 18 bases between the germline ends. The CDR3 covers 12 residues. CDR3 loop: CSTPMGPQGYTF. Here the CDR3 DNA reads TGCAGCACCCCAATGGGGCCCCAGGGCTACACCTTC.

This clonotype came up a few times. This CDR3 is missing its conserved last phenylalanine or tryptophan, likely due to a read error. The chain is built from TRBV7-9 and TRBJ1-2; weak D call: TRBD1 (5 bases). V lost 4 bases and J lost 8, with 17 bases in between. The CDR3 spans 14 residues. Germline CDR1 reads SEHNR; CDR2 reads FQNEAQ (reference sequence). CDR3 sequence (DNA): TGTGCCAGCAGCTCCGCCCGACAGCTAAACGGCTACACCCTC. It codes for CASSSARQLNGYTL.

The CDR3 bases are TGTGCCATCAGTGAGACTAGCGGCCAAGAGACCCAGTACTTC. This translates into CAISETSGQETQYF. The V call is TRBV10-3, the J call TRBJ2-5; 8 bases fit TRBD2. CDR3 length: 14 residues. With 2 bases clipped from V and 1 base from J, the junction kept 0 bases outside the gene matches. From germline, CDR1 is ENHRY and CDR2 SYGVKD.

This clonotype was seen at least ten times. The V and J genes are TRBV6-5 and TRBJ2-7; the match to TRBD2 covers 7 bases. The CDR3 runs to 15 residues. Germline V gene sequence: CDR1 MNHEY, CDR2 SVGAGI. J gave up 3 bases and V 1 base, and 6 bases lay outside the gene matches. The CDR3 coding sequence is TGTGCCAGCAGTTACTTCCGCGGGAGCGGCTACGAGCAGTACTTC. This codes for CASSYFRGSGYEQYF.